A selection of T cell receptor beta chains follows, all from one sample in a study of blood T cell repertoires in COVID-19. The protocol was immunoSEQ multiplex PCR, while the TCRdb copy is restricted to in-frame clones and leaves out a portion. Seen here are some 270,000 clones, around 86% observed once, and the top ten hold about 8.7%. The sequenced sample consisted of peripheral blood. The receptors here all came from a middle-aged man with active or convalescent COVID-19. Each CDR3 is given without its conserved first and last residue. Clone size is shown for a subset of rows, as once, few, many or a class of expanded clone.

>TRBJ1-6|-|TRBV19
ASRDRGNSPLH
>TRBJ1-1|-|TRBV6-4
ASSDSTGGTEAF
>TRBJ2-1|-|TRBV19
ASSIVDNNEQF
>TRBJ2-2|few|TRBV11-2
ASTPGGELF
>TRBJ2-7|-|TRBV2
ASLLFRGGTYEQY
>TRBJ1-2|-|TRBV15
ATSRDIAGRPF
>TRBJ1-5|-|TRBV7-2
ASSLALDSWRQPQH
>TRBJ1-5|-|TRBV4-1
ASSQGAGGQPQH
>TRBJ1-1|-|TRBV5-4
ASEDRNFYQITEAF
>TRBJ2-3|-|TRBV11-2
ASSFTTDVQY
>TRBJ2-2|-|TRBV24-1
ATSDWPANTGELF
>TRBJ2-7|-|TRBV24-1
ATSDLDRGNYEQY
>TRBJ2-3|-|TRBV24-1
ATSDLTVTSTDTQY
>TRBJ1-1|-|TRBV6-5
ASSSATVEDTEAF
>TRBJ1-6|-|TRBV10-3
AISIGQSNNSPLH
>TRBJ2-3|-|TRBV28
ASSLFGERTDTQY